These T cell receptor beta chains were read from a single sample in a study of T-cell reconstitution after alpha-beta-depleted transplantation in children. MiXCR was run by TCRdb on the PCR reads, yielding one entry per CDR3 protein. The sample holds approximately 130,000 distinct CDR3 sequences, around 9.8% seen once. The sample in question was PBMCs, mostly from graft donor cells, obtained 180 days after TCRalphabeta/CD19-depleted stem cell transplant. These receptors all come from a girl less than two years old who had a stem cell transplant for combined immunodeficiency, so the T cells may come from the graft donor. CDR3s include the opening cysteine and the closing phenylalanine or tryptophan. The D gene is left open where the match is weak. Expanded clones get a size class; other rows say once, few or many, or leave the size out.

D	V	size	J	DNA	CDR3
TRBD1	TRBV5-5	few	TRBJ2-1	TGTGCCAGCAGCCGGGACAGGGTATCCTACAATGAGCAGTTCTTC	CASSRDRVSYNEQFF
-	TRBV20-1	-	TRBJ2-5	TGCAGTGCTAGCCACGTCGGAAAATACCAAGAGACCCAGTACTTC	CSASHVGKYQETQYF
TRBD1	TRBV12-3/TRBV12-4	few	TRBJ1-1	TGTGCCAGCAGTTTTCAGGGGGGGCTCACTGAAGCTTTCTTT	CASSFQGGLTEAFF
TRBD2	TRBV20-1	-	TRBJ2-2	TGCAGTGCTTCAACTAGCGGGAGGGTCGCCGGGGAGCTGTTTTTT	CSASTSGRVAGELFF
-	TRBV11-3	-	TRBJ1-2	TGTGCCAGCAGCTTGGACAGCTATGGCTACACCTTC	CASSLDSYGYTF
TRBD1	TRBV5-1	few	TRBJ2-3	TGCGCCAGTGGAACAGGGGGGCGAACAGATACGCAGTATTTT	CASGTGGRTDTQYF
TRBD1	TRBV20-1	-	TRBJ2-1	TGCAGTGCTTGCTGTCCCGGGACAGGGATCCACAATGAGCAGTTCTTC	CSACCPGTGIHNEQFF
-	TRBV27	-	TRBJ2-4	TGTGCCAGCAGACCGACTAGAAGTGCCGTTTTAGCCAAAAACATTCAGTACTTC	CASRPTRSAVLAKNIQYF
-	TRBV4-2	-	TRBJ2-5	TGTGCCATGAGGCCAGGGCTCCAAGAGACCCAGTACTTC	CAMRPGLQETQYF
-	TRBV27	-	TRBJ2-1	TGTGCCGCAGGGCAACCTGCGGGCGGAAATGACAATGAGCAGTTCTTC	CAAGQPAGGNDNEQFF
-	TRBV14	few	TRBJ2-3	TGTGCCAGCAGCCTTCATTCCGAAAGCACAGATACGCAGTATTTT	CASSLHSESTDTQYF
-	TRBV10-3	-	TRBJ1-2	TGTGCCATCAGTTTCAGCCTGGGGTCAGGGAACGGCGCTAACTATGGCTACACCTTC	CAISFSLGSGNGANYGYTF
-	TRBV5-1	-	TRBJ1-2	TGCGCCAGCAGCTTGGTCCCCAAGACTAACTATGGCTACACCTTC	CASSLVPKTNYGYTF
-	TRBV5-1	-	TRBJ2-3	TGCGCCAGCAGCTTGGCCGGGCCAGATACGCAGTATTTT	CASSLAGPDTQYF
TRBD2	TRBV24-1	few	TRBJ2-1	TGTGCCACCAGTGATCTAGGCGCCGGGAGGACCAACAATGAGCAGTTCTTC	CATSDLGAGRTNNEQFF
TRBD2	TRBV12-3/TRBV12-4	-	TRBJ2-2	TGTGCCAGCAGCCCGGGACTAGCGGGGGGGCCTGGCACCGGGGAGCTGTTTTTT	CASSPGLAGGPGTGELFF
-	TRBV5-1	-	TRBJ2-7	TGCGCCAGCAGCTTACAGCGCGACGAGCAGTACTTC	CASSLQRDEQYF
-	TRBV7-2	-	TRBJ1-1	TGTGCCAGCAGCTTAGCGGGGGGAAGCATGAACACTGAAGCTTTCTTT	CASSLAGGSMNTEAFF
TRBD2	TRBV29-1	many	TRBJ2-3	TGCAGCGTTGAATTCCAGCGGGGGGTTAGCACAGATACGCAGTATTTT	CSVEFQRGVSTDTQYF
TRBD2	TRBV5-1	-	TRBJ2-1	TGCGCCAGCCGACAGGGTAGGCTAGCGGGAGCTGGCAATGAGCAGTTCTTC	CASRQGRLAGAGNEQFF
-	TRBV10-3	few	TRBJ2-7	TGTGCCATCAGTGAGAATGGGGTCTCCTACGAGCAGTACTTC	CAISENGVSYEQYF
-	TRBV5-1	few	TRBJ1-4	TGCGCCAGCAGCTCCGGCCTAAATGAAAAACTGTTTTTT	CASSSGLNEKLFF
TRBD2	TRBV7-2	-	TRBJ2-1	TGTGCCAGCAGCCGACTAGCGAGCCGGGGCTCCTACAATGAGCAGTTCTTC	CASSRLASRGSYNEQFF
-	TRBV12-3/TRBV12-4	-	TRBJ2-7	TGTGCCAGCAGCCGTCGTGGCGGGGTAACGTCCTACGAGCAGTACTTC	CASSRRGGVTSYEQYF
-	TRBV20-1	many	TRBJ2-5	TGCAGTGCTAGAGCTTTCGCGCGGGAGACCCAGTACTTC	CSARAFARETQYF
TRBD1	TRBV28	few	TRBJ2-1	TGTGCCAGCAGTGGACAGGGGGGCAGCTACAATGAGCAGTTCTTC	CASSGQGGSYNEQFF
-	TRBV6-2/TRBV6-3	few	TRBJ2-7	TGTGCCAGCACCCTTCCCAGGGTTGGTTCCTACGAGCAGTACTTC	CASTLPRVGSYEQYF
-	TRBV9	-	TRBJ2-1	TGTGCCAGCAGCACCTTGGACGGCTACAATGAGCAGTTCTTC	CASSTLDGYNEQFF
-	TRBV18	-	TRBJ1-1	TGTGCCAGCTCACCGTTCGGACGGATGAACACTGAAGCTTTCTTT	CASSPFGRMNTEAFF
TRBD2	TRBV20-1	few	TRBJ2-1	TGCAGTGCTAGAACCAGCGGGGGGACCCCTGAGCAGTTCTTC	CSARTSGGTPEQFF
-	TRBV6-5	few	TRBJ1-6	TGTGCCAGCAGTTATGGGCTAGGGATGGGGGGAGCAGGGAATTCACCCCTCCACTTT	CASSYGLGMGGAGNSPLHF
-	TRBV20-1	many	TRBJ1-5	TGCAGTGCTGGGGGGGGCAATCAGCCCCAGCATTTT	CSAGGGNQPQHF
-	TRBV5-1	-	TRBJ2-4	TGCGCCAGCAGCCCAGGAGGGGGAGGCATCAAAAACATTCAGTACTTC	CASSPGGGGIKNIQYF
-	TRBV10-3	few	TRBJ2-1	TGTGCCATCAGTGAGTCAGGCTTTCCCTGGGGTGAGCAGTTCTTC	CAISESGFPWGEQFF
-	TRBV12-3/TRBV12-4	-	TRBJ1-5	TGTGCCAGCAGTTTAGCGGGAGCCTCCAATCAGCCCCAGCATTTT	CASSLAGASNQPQHF
-	TRBV21-1	-	TRBJ2-6	TGTGCCAGCAGCACCCTCACAGGTTCTGGGGCCAACGTCCTGACTTTC	CASSTLTGSGANVLTF
-	TRBV10-3	-	TRBJ2-3	TGTGCCATCAGTGATTTCACAGATACGCAGTATTTT	CAISDFTDTQYF
-	TRBV21-1	few	TRBJ2-4	TGTGCCAGCAGCCCTCGGGGAGGGAAGGCCAAAAACATTCAGTACTTC	CASSPRGGKAKNIQYF
-	TRBV29-1	-	TRBJ2-1	TGCAGCGTTGCCGGGCCCCAGGGGATAGGGTCCTACAATGAGCAGTTCTTC	CSVAGPQGIGSYNEQFF
-	TRBV7-9	-	TRBJ2-5	TGTGCCAGCAGTCAACAGGGAGGAGAGACCCAGTACTTC	CASSQQGGETQYF
-	TRBV18	-	TRBJ2-6	TGTGCCAGCTCACCGCAGCAGGGTTCTGGGGCCAACGTCCCGACTTTC	CASSPQQGSGANVPTF
TRBD2	TRBV10-3	few	TRBJ2-3	TGTGCCATCAGCCTTCGGGTTGCGGGAGGTACAGATACGCAGTATTTT	CAISLRVAGGTDTQYF
-	TRBV5-1	many	TRBJ2-3	TGCGCCAGCAGCTTGTTAGATACGCAGTATTTT	CASSLLDTQYF
-	TRBV5-1	few	TRBJ2-3	TGCGCCAGCAGCTTGCCCGAACCCACAGATACGCAGTATTTT	CASSLPEPTDTQYF
-	TRBV12-3/TRBV12-4	-	TRBJ2-2	TGTGCCAGCAGTTTACAGGGGGGGACCGGGGAGCTGTTTTTT	CASSLQGGTGELFF
TRBD2	TRBV20-1	-	TRBJ2-1	TGCAGTGCTAGAGATGGGCTAGCGGTGTGGAATGAGCAGTTCTTC	CSARDGLAVWNEQFF
TRBD2	TRBV3-1	many	TRBJ2-5	TGTGCCAGCAGCCAAGATTTCGGGACTAGGTACCCCAGGAAAGAGACCCAGTACTTC	CASSQDFGTRYPRKETQYF
-	TRBV11-1	few	TRBJ2-1	TGTGCCAGCAAAAAAGGGGGGAATGAGCAGTTCTTC	CASKKGGNEQFF